This TCR beta chain appears in the sequencing data of a study of shared clonotypes between healthy human individuals. Background on the study: The study used three CD4 naive, three CD4 memory, two CD8 naive and one CD8 memory plate per donor.

Deep-level running was used for the assay. Sequenced by immunoSEQ multiplex PCR; TCRdb stores in-frame clones only, minus some. The data contain about 960,000 clones, 76% of them singletons. Notes on this clone: The sample carries other DNA sequences with the same CDR3.

The CDR3 contains 14 residues. V lost 0 bases to trimming and J lost 4 bases; unmatched junction nucleotides: 4. Germline lookup yields CDR1 SGHRS and CDR2 YFSETQ. The rearrangement links TRBV5-1 to TRBJ2-7; 7 bases line up with TRBD1. This receptor was obtained from a man between 18 and 29 years old in good health. The sequencing sample was made of memory CD4+ T cells sorted from blood. Subset here: CD45RA-negative fraction. CDR3: CASSLEGGGYEQYF. In nucleotides, the CDR3 is TGCGCCAGCAGCTTGGAAGGGGGCGGTTACGAGCAGTACTTC.